This TCR beta chain was sequenced during a study of a mutant IDH1 vaccine in newly diagnosed glioma (dated by TCRdb to about 2021). Context from the whole study: Eight vaccinations were administered to patients in weeks 1, 3, 5, 7, 11, 15, 19 and 23, corresponding to visits V03 through V10. Peripheral blood was drawn at six visits: V03 (baseline), V05, V07, V10, V12 and V13. Of the approximately 33 treated patients, about 62% were male and 37.5% were female, and the mean age was 40.4 years. Longitudinal TCRB deep sequencing was done for 25 to 30 treated patients, wherever samples were available for exploratory analyses. Vaccination started 4-6 weeks after radiotherapy alone, or was given together with temozolomide cycles in the groups whose treatment included chemotherapy. Before enrollment, most patients had been given radiochemotherapy with temozolomide as standard therapy, while the rest had received either radiotherapy alone or temozolomide alone.

The library was generated by the immunoSEQ multiplex PCR assay. Rearranged TCR beta chain sequences were amplified with the hsTCRB Kit following the manufacturer's protocol. TCRB libraries were sequenced on an Illumina MiSeq. In the original analysis: The kit vendor's proprietary platform handled demultiplexing, trimming and gene mapping. The table comes from immuneACCESS by way of TCRdb, which keeps in-frame sequences with V and J called. Part of the clones is missing from these tables; in studies checked, under half for an unresolved V gene and the rest for unknown reasons. V and J calls and clone size come straight from that table; D and trimming were deduced from the DNA. This sample gives over 25,000 clones in total; 88% of them show up just once. Approximately 2.4% of the sample rests with the top ten. In the paper's terms, the time point label means: week 23, last vaccination. Every vaccine dose consisted of 300 ug of a 20-mer mutant IDH1 peptide in Montanide, administered subcutaneously together with topical imiquimod. Donors had newly diagnosed WHO grade 3 or 4 IDH1-mutant astrocytomas with loss of nuclear ATRX. The samples were drawn from NOA16, a multicentre, single-arm, open-label phase I trial in Germany that tested a mutant IDH1 peptide vaccine in humans for the first time. Genomic DNA for TCRB sequencing was extracted from EDTA blood using the DNeasy Blood and Tissue Kit.

The investigation overall reported the following: No apparent relationship was observed between pseudoprogression and alterations in the top peripheral T cell clonotypes detected by TCRB sequencing. The authors noted that analyses of patient blood samples could not be reproduced because of sample limitations. Across multiple MHC alleles, vaccine-induced immune responses were seen in 93.3% of patients. Availability determined which PBMC samples were chosen for TCRB deep sequencing.

V is reduced by 5 bases and J by 5 bases, leaving a spacing of 15 bases between them. CDR1 and CDR2 (LNHDA, SQIVND) derive from the germline V gene (reference sequence). Measured from the cysteine to the phenylalanine, the CDR3 is 14 residues long. Left in the record is the CDR3 DNA by itself, 42 bases read in frame from the first base. With respect to this clone: Its antigen remains undetermined. Base qualities were left out, and no much larger clone turns up one base away.

Sample: PBMCs, taken from a glioma patient whose treatment included an IDH1 peptide vaccine. The rearranged segments are TRBV19 and TRBJ1-2; 6 matching bases give a weak D call of TRBD1. The sequence was obtained from a man in his forties with glioma. The CDR3 in this case is CASSFGGQKYGYTF. The bases read TGTGCCAGTAGTTTTGGGGGGCAGAAGTATGGCTACACCTTC. With the portions outside the CDR3 filled from the reference TRBV19 and TRBJ1-2 genes, the complete variable region becomes DGGITQSPKYLFRKEGQNVTLSCEQNLNHDAMYWYRQDPGQGLRLIYYSQIVNDFQKGDIAEGYSVSREKKESFPLTVTSAQKNPTAFYLCASSFGGQKYGYTFGSGTRLTVV.